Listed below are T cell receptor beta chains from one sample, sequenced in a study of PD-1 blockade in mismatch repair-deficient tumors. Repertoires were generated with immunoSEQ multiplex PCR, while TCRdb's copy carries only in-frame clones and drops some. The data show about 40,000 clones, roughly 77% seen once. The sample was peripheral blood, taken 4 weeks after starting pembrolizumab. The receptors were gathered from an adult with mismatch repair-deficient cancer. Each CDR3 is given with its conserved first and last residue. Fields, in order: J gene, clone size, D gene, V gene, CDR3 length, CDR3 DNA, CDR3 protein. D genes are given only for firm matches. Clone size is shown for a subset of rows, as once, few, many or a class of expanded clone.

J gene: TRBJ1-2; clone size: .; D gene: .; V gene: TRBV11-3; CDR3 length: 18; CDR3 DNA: TGTGCCAGCAGCCCCCGCCCGCGTATTACCCCTGTTTACTATGGCTACACCTTC; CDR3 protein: CASSPRPRITPVYYGYTF
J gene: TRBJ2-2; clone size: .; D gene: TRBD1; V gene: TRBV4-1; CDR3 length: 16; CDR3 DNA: TGCGCCAGCAGCCAAGTGGGACAGACGAACACCGGGGAGCTGTTTTTT; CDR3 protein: CASSQVGQTNTGELFF
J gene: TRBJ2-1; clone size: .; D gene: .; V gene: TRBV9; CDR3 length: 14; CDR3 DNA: TGTGCCAGCAGCGTACGGGGACTTCTCAATGAGCAGTTCTTC; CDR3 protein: CASSVRGLLNEQFF
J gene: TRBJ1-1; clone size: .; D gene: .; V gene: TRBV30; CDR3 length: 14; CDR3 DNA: TGTGCCTGGAGTATCGGACTTTTGAACACTGAAGCTTTCTTT; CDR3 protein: CAWSIGLLNTEAFF
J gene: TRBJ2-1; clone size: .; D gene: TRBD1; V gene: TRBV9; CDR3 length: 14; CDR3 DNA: TGTGCCAGCAGCAGGGACAGTTCCTACAATGAGCAGTTCTTC; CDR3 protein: CASSRDSSYNEQFF
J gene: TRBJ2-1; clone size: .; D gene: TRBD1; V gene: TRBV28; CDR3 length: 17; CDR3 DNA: TGTGCCAGCAGTCGGACAGGGGGGAAGCCAGGGCCCAATGAGCAGTTCTTC; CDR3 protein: CASSRTGGKPGPNEQFF
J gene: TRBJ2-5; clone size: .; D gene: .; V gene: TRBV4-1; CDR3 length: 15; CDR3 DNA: TGCGCCAGCAGCCAAGGACTGACCCCCCAAGAGACCCAGTACTTC; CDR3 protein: CASSQGLTPQETQYF
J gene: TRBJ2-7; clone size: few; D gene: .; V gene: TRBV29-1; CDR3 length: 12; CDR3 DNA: TGCAGCGTTGAACAACCCCCGTACGAGCAGTACTTC; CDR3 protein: CSVEQPPYEQYF
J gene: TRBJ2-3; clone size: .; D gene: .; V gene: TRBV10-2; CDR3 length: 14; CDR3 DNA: TGCGCCAGCAGTGGCCCAACTAGCACAGATACGCAGTATTTT; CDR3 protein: CASSGPTSTDTQYF
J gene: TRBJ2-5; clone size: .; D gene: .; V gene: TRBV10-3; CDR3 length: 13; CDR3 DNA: TGTGCCATCAGGAAGGACGGCCAAGAGACCCAGTACTTC; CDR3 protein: CAIRKDGQETQYF
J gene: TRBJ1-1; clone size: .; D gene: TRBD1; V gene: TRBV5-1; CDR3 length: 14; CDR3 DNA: TGCGCCAGCAGCTTGAGGGGGCTGATCACTGAAGCTTTCTTT; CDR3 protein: CASSLRGLITEAFF
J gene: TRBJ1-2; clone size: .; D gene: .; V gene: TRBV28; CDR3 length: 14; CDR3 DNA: TGTGCCAGCACCCAAACGACATCTAACTATGGCTACACCTTC; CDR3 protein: CASTQTTSNYGYTF
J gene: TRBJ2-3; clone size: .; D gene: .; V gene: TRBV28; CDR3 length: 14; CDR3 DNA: TGTGCCAGCGGTGGGCTAGGTGGCACAGATACGCAGTATTTT; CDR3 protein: CASGGLGGTDTQYF
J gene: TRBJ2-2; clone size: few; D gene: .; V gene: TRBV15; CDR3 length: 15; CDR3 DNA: TGTGCCACCAGCAGAGATGGGGGGGCAGCCGGGGAGCTGTTTTTT; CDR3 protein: CATSRDGGAAGELFF
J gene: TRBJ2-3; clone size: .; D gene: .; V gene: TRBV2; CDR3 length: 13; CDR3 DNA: TGTGCCAGCATGGCGGGAAACACAGATACGCAGTATTTT; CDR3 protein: CASMAGNTDTQYF
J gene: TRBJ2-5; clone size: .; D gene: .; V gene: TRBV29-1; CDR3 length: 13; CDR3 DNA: TGCAGCGTTGAAGTGGGAGCTCAAGAGACCCAGTACTTC; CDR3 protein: CSVEVGAQETQYF
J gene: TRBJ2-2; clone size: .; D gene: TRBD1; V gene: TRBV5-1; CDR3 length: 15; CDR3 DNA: TGCGCCAGCAGCCGGGACAGTAATGTGTTCGGGGAGCTGTTTTTT; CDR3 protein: CASSRDSNVFGELFF
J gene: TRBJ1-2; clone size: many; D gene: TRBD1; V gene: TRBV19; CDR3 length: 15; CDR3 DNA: TGTGCCAGTAGTAGTCCCCGGGACAGGGATATCGGCTACACCTTC; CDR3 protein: CASSSPRDRDIGYTF
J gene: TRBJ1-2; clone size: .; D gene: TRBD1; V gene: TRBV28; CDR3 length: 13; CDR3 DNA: TGTGCCAGCAGGCCGACAGGGGGGATGGCTTACACCTTC; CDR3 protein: CASRPTGGMAYTF
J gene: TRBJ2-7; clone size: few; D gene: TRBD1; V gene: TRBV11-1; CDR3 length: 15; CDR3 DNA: TGTGCCAGCAGCCAAGACGGTGGACAGGGGCACGAGCAGTACTTC; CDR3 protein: CASSQDGGQGHEQYF
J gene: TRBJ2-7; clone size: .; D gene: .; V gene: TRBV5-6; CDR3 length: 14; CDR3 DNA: TGTGCCAGCAGCTTAAGGCTCACCTTCTACGAGCAGTACTTC; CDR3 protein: CASSLRLTFYEQYF
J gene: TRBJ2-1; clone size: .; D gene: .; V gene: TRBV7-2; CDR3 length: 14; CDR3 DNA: TGTGCCAGCATTCGGGGATGGGGCTACAATGAGCAGTTCTTC; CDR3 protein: CASIRGWGYNEQFF
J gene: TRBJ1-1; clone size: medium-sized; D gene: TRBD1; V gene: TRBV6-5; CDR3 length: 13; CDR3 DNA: TGTGCCAGCAGAAGGACAGGGATCGCTGAAGCTTTCTTT; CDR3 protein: CASRRTGIAEAFF
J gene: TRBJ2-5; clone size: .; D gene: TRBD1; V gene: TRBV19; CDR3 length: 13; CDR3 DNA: TGTGCCAGTAGGAAGACAGGGAAAGAGACCCAGTACTTC; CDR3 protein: CASRKTGKETQYF
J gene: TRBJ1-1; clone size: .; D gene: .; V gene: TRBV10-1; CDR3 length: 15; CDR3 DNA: TGCGCCAGCAGTTGGACTACAGGGAGGAACACTGAAGCTTTCTTT; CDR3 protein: CASSWTTGRNTEAFF
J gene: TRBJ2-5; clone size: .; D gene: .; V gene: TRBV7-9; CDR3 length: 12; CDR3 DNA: TGTGCCAGCAGCCCCGGGGCGGAGACCCAGTACTTC; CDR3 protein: CASSPGAETQYF
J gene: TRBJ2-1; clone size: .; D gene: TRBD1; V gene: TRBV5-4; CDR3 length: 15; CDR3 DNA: TGTGCCAGCAGCTTGGCACAGGGGGTTTACAATGAGCAGTTCTTC; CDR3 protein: CASSLAQGVYNEQFF
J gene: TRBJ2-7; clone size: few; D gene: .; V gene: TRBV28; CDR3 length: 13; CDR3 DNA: TGTGCCAGCAGTTTTGGACGCTCCTACGAGCAGTACTTC; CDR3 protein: CASSFGRSYEQYF
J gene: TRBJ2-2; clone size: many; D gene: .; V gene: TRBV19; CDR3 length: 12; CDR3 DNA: TGTGCCAGCATAACAGGAACCGGGGAGCTGTTTTTT; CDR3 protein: CASITGTGELFF
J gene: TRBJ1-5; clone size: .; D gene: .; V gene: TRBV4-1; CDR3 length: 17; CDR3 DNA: TGCGCCAGCAGCCAGGACGGACAGCCATATAGCAATCAGCCCCAGCATTTT; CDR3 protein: CASSQDGQPYSNQPQHF
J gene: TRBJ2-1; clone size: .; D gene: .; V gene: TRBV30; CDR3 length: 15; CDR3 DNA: TGTGCCTGGAGTTTCCCGGGCCAGGACCACAATGAGCAGTTCTTC; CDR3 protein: CAWSFPGQDHNEQFF
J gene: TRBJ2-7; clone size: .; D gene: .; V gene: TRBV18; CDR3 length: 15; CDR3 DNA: TGTGCCAGCTCACTGCCCGACAGGGGACTATACGAGCAGTACTTC; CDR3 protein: CASSLPDRGLYEQYF
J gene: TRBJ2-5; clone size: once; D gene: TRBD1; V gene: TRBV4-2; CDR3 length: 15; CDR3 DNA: TGTGCCAGCAGCCAGGAATCGACAGGGCGGGAGACCCAGTACTTC; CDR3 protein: CASSQESTGRETQYF
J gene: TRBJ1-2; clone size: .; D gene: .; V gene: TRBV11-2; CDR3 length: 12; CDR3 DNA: TGTGCCAGCAGCTTCGGCGTTGATGGCTACACCTTC; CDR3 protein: CASSFGVDGYTF
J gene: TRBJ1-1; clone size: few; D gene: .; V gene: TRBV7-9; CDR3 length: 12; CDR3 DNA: TGTGCCAGCAGCTTGGGCCCACCCGGGGCTTTCTTT; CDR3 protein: CASSLGPPGAFF
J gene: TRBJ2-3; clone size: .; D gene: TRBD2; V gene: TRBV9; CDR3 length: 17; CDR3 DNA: TGTGCCAGCAGCGCCATGGGGACTAGCGGGATCACAGATACGCAGTATTTT; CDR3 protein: CASSAMGTSGITDTQYF
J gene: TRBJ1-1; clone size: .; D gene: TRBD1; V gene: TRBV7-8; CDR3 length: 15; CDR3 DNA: TGTGCCAGCAGCCCCTGGACAGGCGGGAGCACTGAAGCTTTCTTT; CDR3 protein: CASSPWTGGSTEAFF
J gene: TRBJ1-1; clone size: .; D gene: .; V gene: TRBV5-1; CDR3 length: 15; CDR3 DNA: TGCGCCAGCCTCACTCTGGACCTCAAGAACACTGAAGCTTTCTTT; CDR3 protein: CASLTLDLKNTEAFF
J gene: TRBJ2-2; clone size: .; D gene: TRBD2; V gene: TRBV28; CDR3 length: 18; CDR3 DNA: TGTGCCAGCAGTTTCCAGACTAGCGGGAGGGGATACACCGGGGAGCTGTTTTTT; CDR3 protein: CASSFQTSGRGYTGELFF
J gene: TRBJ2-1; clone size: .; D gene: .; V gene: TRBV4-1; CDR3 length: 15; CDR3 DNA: TGCGCCAGCAGCCAGCTAGCTAGCTCCTACAATGAGCAGTTCTTC; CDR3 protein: CASSQLASSYNEQFF
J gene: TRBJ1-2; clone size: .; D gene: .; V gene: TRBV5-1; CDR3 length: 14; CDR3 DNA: TGCGCCAGCAGCTTGGCAGGAGTAGCCTATGGCTACACCTTC; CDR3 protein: CASSLAGVAYGYTF
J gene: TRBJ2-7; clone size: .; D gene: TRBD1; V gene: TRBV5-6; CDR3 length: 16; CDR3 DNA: TGTGCCAGCAGCCCAAGACCGGGACAGGCCCCCTACGAGCAGTACTTC; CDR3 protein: CASSPRPGQAPYEQYF
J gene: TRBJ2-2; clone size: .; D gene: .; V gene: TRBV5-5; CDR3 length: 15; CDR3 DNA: TGTGCCAGCAGCCCCACCCTGGGTAGGACCGGGGAGCTGTTTTTT; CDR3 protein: CASSPTLGRTGELFF
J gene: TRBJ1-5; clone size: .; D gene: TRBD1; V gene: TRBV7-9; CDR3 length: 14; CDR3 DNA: TGTGCCAGCAGCTTTGACAGGGGTGATCAGCCCCAGCATTTT; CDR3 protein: CASSFDRGDQPQHF
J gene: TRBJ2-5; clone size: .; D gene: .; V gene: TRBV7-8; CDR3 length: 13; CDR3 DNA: TGTGCCAGCAGCCCCGGGACGAGTGAGACCCAGTACTTC; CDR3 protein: CASSPGTSETQYF
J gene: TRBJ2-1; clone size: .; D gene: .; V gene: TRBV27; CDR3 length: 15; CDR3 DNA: TGTGCCAGCAGTGTTAGCGGAGGCTCCTACAATGAGCAGTTCTTC; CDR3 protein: CASSVSGGSYNEQFF
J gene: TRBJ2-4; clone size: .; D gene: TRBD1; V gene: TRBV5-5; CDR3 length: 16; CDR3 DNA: TGTGCCAGCAGCCGACAGGGATCATTAGCCAAAAACATTCAGTACTTC; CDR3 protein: CASSRQGSLAKNIQYF
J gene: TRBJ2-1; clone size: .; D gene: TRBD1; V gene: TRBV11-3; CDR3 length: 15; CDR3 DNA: TGTGCCAGCAGCTTAGCCCGGGACAGGGGGCTTGAGCAGTTCTTC; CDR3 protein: CASSLARDRGLEQFF
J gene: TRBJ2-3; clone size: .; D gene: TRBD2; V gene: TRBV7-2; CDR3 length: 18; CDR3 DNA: TGTGCCAGCAGCCCACGGGGGACCCCTAGCGGGAGAACAGATACGCAGTATTTT; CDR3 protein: CASSPRGTPSGRTDTQYF
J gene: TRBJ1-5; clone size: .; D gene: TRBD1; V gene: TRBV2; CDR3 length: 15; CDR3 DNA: TGTGCCAGCAGTGACTCGGGACAGGGGGCTCAGCCCCAGCATTTT; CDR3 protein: CASSDSGQGAQPQHF
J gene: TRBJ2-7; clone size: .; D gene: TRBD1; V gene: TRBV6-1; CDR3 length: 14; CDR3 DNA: TGTGCCAGCAGTGCGGGACAGGAATACTACGAGCAGTACTTC; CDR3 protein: CASSAGQEYYEQYF
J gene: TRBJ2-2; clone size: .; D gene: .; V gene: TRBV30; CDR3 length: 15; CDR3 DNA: TGTGCCTGGAGTAAATTGGGGGCGAACACCGGGGAGCTGTTTTTT; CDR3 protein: CAWSKLGANTGELFF
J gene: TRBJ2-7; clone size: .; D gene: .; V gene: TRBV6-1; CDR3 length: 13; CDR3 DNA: TGTGCCAGCAGTCCTACGGTTGCTGGTGAGCAGTACTTC; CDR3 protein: CASSPTVAGEQYF
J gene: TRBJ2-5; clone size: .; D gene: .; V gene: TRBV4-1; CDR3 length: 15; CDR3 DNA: TGCGCCAGCAGCCAAAATCAGGGGTGGGGGGAGACCCAGTACTTC; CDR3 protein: CASSQNQGWGETQYF
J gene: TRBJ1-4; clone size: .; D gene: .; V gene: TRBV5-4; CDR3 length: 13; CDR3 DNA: TGTGCCAGCAGCGTATGGACAGATGAAAAACTGTTTTTT; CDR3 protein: CASSVWTDEKLFF